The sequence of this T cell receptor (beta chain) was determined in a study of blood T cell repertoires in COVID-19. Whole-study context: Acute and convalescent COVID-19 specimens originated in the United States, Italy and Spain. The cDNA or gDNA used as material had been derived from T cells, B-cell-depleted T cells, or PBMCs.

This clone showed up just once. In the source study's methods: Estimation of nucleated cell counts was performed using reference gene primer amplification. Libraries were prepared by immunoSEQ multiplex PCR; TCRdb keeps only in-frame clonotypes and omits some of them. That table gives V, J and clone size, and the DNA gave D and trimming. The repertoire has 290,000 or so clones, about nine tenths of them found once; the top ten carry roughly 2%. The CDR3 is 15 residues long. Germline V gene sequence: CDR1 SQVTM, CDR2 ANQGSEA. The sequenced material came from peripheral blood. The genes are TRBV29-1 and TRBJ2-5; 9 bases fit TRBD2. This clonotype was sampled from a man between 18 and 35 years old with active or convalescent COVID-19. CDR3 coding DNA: TGCAGGGGGGGTCTAGCGGGGCACCCCCAAGAGACCCAGTACTTC. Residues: CRGGLAGHPQETQYF.